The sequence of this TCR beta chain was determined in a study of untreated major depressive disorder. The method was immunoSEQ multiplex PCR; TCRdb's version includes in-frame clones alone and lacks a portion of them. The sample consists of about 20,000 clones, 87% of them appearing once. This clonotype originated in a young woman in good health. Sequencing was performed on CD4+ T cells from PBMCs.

The CDR3 protein is CASSLSADLYGYTF. The CDR3 nucleotides are TGTGCCAGCAGCCTTAGCGCCGACCTCTATGGCTACACCTTC. The V call is TRBV7-2, the J call TRBJ1-2, with no clear D. V was pared by 5 bases and J by 4 bases, with 14 bases between. Germline values: CDR1 SGHTA, CDR2 FQGNSA. The CDR3 consists of 14 residues.